This TCR beta chain derives from a study of prognosis after radiotherapy for stage I lung cancer. Disease was node-negative on CT and PET/CT in all patients; none had prior chemotherapy, radiotherapy or other malignancies. As for this clonotype: Compared with germline, one end of the junction differs, possibly owing to a read error.

With two-round multiplex PCR, TCR beta CDR3 sequences were amplified from genomic DNA. Individual primers that were specific to each TRBV and TRBJ gene served in first-round PCR. From the multiplex PCR reads, TCRdb called clonotypes with MiXCR, one entry per CDR3 protein. The table has about 14,000 distinct CDR3 sequences, 30% seen once. CDR1 MNHNS and CDR2 SASEGT come from the germline V gene. CDR3 length: 15 amino acids. The input for sequencing was PBMCs, taken before or after stereotactic body radiation therapy (not recorded which). The receptor comes from a donor older than 45 with non-small cell lung cancer. The chain couples TRBV6-1 to TRBJ2-3; the D gene is possibly TRBD1 (6 bases). The chain's CDR3 is CASTEVGARTDTQYF. The CDR3 bases are TGTGCCAGCACTGAAGTCGGGGCACGGACAGATACGCAATATTTT.